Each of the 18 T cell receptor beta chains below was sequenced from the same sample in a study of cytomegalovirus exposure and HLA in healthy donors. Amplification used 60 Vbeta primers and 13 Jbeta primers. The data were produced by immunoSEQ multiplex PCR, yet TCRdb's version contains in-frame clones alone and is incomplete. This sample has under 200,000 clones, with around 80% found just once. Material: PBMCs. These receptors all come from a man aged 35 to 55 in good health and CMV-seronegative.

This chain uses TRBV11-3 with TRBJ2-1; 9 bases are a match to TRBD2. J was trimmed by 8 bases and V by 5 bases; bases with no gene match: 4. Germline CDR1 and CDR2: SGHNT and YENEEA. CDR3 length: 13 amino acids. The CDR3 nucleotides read TGTGCCAGCAGCCGTCTAGCGGGGCATGAGCAGTTCTTC. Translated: CASSRLAGHEQFF.

This CDR3 is CASSLLQGAPDTEAFF. The CDR3 coding sequence is TGTGCCAGCTCACTATTACAGGGGGCTCCGGACACTGAAGCTTTCTTT. This chain uses TRBV18 with TRBJ1-1; 9 bases are a match to TRBD1. Per germline, CDR1 KGHSH and CDR2 LQKENI. The CDR3 covers 16 residues. V was clipped by 4 bases and J by 3 bases; unmatched bases: 9.

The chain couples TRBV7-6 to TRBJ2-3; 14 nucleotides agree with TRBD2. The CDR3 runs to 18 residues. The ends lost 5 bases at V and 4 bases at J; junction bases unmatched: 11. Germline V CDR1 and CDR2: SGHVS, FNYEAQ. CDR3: CASSQGLAGEGPPDTQYF. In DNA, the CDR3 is TGTGCCAGCAGCCAGGGACTAGCGGGAGAAGGCCCACCAGATACGCAGTATTTT.

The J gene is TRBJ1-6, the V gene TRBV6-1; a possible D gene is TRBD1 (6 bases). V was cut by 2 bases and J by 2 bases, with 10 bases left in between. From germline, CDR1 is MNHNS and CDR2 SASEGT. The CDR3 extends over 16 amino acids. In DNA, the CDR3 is TGTGCCAGCAGTGAAAGGGGGGGGACCTATAATTCACCCCTCCACTTT. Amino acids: CASSERGGTYNSPLHF.

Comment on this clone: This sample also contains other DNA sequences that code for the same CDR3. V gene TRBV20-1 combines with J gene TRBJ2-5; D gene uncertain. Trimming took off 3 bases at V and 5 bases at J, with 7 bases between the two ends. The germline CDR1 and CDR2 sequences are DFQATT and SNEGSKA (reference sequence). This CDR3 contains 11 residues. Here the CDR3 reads CSASEVETQYF. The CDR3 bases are TGCAGTGCTAGTGAGGTGGAGACCCAGTACTTC.

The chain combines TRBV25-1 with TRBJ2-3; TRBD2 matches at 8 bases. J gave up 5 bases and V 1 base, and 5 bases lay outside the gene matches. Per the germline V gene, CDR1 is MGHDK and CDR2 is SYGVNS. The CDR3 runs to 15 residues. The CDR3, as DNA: TGTGCCAGCAGTGAATGGGGGACTAGTGAAGATACGCAGTATTTT. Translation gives CASSEWGTSEDTQYF.

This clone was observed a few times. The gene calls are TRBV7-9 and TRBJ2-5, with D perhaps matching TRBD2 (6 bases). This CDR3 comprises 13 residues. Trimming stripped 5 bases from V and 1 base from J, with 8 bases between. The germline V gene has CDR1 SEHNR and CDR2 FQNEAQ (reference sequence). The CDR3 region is CASSRDSQETQYF. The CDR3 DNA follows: TGTGCCAGCAGCCGGGACTCCCAAGAGACCCAGTACTTC.

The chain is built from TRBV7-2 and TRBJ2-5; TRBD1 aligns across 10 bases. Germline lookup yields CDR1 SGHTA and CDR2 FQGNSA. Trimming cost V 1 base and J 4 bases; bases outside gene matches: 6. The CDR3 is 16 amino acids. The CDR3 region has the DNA TGTGCCAGCAGCTTAGGAGGGACAGGGGTCGTAGAGACCCAGTACTTC. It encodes CASSLGGTGVVETQYF.

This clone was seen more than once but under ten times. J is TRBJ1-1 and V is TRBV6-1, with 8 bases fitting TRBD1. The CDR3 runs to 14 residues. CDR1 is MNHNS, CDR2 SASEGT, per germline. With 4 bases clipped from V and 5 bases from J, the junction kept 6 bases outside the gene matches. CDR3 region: CASSVNRGGTEAFF. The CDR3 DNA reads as TGTGCCAGCAGTGTTAACAGGGGGGGGACTGAAGCTTTCTTT.

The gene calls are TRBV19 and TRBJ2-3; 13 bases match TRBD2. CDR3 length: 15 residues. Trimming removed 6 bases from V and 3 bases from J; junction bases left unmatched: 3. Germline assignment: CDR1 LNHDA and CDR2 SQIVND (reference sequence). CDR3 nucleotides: TGTGCCAGTAGGTCGGGACTAGCGGGAACAGATACGCAGTATTTT. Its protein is CASRSGLAGTDTQYF.

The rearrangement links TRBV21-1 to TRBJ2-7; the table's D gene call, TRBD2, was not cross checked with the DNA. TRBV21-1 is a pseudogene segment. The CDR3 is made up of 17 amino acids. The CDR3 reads CASSKGSATPSSYEQYV. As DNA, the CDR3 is TGTGCCAGCAGCAAAGGGTCAGCGACTCCGAGCTCCTACGAGCAGTACGTC.

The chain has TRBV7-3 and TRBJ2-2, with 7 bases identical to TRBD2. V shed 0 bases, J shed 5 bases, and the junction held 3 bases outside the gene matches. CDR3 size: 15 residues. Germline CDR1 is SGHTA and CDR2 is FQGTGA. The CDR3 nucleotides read TGTGCCAGCAGCTTAACTTATAGCGGGACCGGGGAGCTGTTTTTT. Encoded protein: CASSLTYSGTGELFF.

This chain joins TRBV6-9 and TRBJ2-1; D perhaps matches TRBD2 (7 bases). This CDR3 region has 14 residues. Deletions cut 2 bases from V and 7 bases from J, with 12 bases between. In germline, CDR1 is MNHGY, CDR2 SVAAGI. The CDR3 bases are TGTGCCAGCAGTTATGCGGGGGCGCGTAATGAGCAGTTCTTC. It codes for CASSYAGARNEQFF.

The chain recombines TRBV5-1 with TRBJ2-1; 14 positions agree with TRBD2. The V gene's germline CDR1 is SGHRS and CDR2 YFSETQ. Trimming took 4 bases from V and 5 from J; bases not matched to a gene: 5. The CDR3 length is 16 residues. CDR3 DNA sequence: TGCGCCAGCAGCGTCCCGACTAGCGGGAGGGACAATGAGCAGTTCTTC. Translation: CASSVPTSGRDNEQFF.

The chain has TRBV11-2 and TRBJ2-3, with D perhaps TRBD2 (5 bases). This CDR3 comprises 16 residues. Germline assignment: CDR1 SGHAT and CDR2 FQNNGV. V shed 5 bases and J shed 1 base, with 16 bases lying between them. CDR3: CASSPRGSGGTDTQYF. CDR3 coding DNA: TGTGCCAGCAGCCCAAGAGGGTCAGGTGGCACAGATACGCAGTATTTT.

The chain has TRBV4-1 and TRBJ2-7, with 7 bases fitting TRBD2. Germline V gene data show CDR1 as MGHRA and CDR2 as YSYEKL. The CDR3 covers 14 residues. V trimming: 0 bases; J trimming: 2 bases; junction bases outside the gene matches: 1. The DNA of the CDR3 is TGCGCCAGCAGCCAAGACCGGGAGGCCTACGAGCAGTACTTC. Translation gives CASSQDREAYEQYF.

DNA for the CDR3: TGTGCCAGCAGCTTAGAGCCAGGGTACAATCAGCCCCAGCATTTT. It codes for CASSLEPGYNQPQHF. V usage is TRBV11-2 and J usage is TRBJ1-5; tentative D call: TRBD1 (5 bases). CDR1 and CDR2 (germline): SGHAT, FQNNGV. The CDR3 is 15 amino acids. V lost 0 bases and J lost 3, with 9 bases in between.

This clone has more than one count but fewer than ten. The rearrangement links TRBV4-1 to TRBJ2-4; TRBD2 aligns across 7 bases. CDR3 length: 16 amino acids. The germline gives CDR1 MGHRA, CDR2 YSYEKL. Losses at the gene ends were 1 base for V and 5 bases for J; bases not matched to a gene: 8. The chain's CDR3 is CASSQALGEGQNIQYF. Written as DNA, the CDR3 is TGCGCCAGCAGCCAAGCTCTGGGGGAGGGACAAAACATTCAGTACTTC.